These T cell receptor beta chains were read from a single sample in a study of control samples from healthy donors and cancer patients. Profiled with immunoSEQ multiplex PCR; TCRdb holds only in-frame clones, not every one. The sample shows 200,000 or so clones, around 94% of them seen only once. The sequencing sample was made of blood. Receptors originate from a man in his fifties or sixties in good health. The CDR3 runs from the conserved cysteine through the conserved F or W. Fields, in order: V gene, CDR3 protein.

TRBV2 | CASRTSGDPTDTQYF
TRBV18 | CASSPPGQGAGEQYF
TRBV5-1 | CASSLAGKSTDTQYF
TRBV30 | CAWSAGGDQPQHF
TRBV3-1/TRBV3-2 | CASSQSLVPETQYF
TRBV12-3/TRBV12-4 | CASTRQGNNEQFF
TRBV5-1 | CASSSGLAGVETQYF
TRBV11-2 | CASSFGLAGGPGDTQYF
TRBV11-2 | CASSVIRDSNTGELFF
TRBV5-1 | CASSLGNTGFNYGYTF
TRBV10-1 | CASIRHTCVNGYEQYF
TRBV2 | CASSRDRLNEQFF
TRBV19 | CASTHTGVGQPQHF
TRBV18 | CASSPAGTGEKLFF
TRBV9 | CASSDKRGAGLGVDTQYF
TRBV6-5 | CASVDSRGYQPQHF
TRBV13 | CASSSPQRGRTDTQYF
TRBV28 | CASSGTHEQYF